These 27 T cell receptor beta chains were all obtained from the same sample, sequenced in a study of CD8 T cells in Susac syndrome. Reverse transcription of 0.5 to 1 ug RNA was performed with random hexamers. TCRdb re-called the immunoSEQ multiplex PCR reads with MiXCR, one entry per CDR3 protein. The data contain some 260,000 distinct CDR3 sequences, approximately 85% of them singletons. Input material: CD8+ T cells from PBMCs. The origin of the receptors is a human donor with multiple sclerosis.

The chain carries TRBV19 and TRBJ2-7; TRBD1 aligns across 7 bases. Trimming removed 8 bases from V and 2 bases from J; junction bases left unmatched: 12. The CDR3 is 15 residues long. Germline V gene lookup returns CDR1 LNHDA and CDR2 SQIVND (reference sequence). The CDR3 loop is CASGADRDSTYEQYF. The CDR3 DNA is TGTGCCAGTGGTGCCGACCGGGACAGCACCTACGAGCAGTACTTC. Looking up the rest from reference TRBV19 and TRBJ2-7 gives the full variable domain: DGGITQSPKYLFRKEGQNVTLSCEQNLNHDAMYWYRQDPGQGLRLIYYSQIVNDFQKGDIAEGYSVSREKKESFPLTVTSAQKNPTAFYLCASGADRDSTYEQYFGPGTRLTVT.

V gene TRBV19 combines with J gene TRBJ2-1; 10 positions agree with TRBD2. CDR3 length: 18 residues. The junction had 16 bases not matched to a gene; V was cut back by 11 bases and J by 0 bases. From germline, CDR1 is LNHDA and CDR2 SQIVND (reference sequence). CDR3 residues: CARKTSGPTLGSYNEQFF. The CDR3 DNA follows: TGTGCCCGAAAGACTAGCGGGCCGACCCTGGGCTCCTACAATGAGCAGTTCTTC. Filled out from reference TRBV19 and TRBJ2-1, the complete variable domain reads DGGITQSPKYLFRKEGQNVTLSCEQNLNHDAMYWYRQDPGQGLRLIYYSQIVNDFQKGDIAEGYSVSREKKESFPLTVTSAQKNPTAFYLCARKTSGPTLGSYNEQFFGPGTRLTVL.

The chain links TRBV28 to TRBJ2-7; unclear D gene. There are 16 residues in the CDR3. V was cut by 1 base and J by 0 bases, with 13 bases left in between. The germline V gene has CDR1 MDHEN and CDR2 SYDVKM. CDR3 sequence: CASSLSWGTTSYEQYF. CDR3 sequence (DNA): TGTGCCAGCAGTTTATCCTGGGGAACCACCTCCTACGAGCAGTACTTC. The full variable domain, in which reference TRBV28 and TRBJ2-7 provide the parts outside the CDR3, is DVKVTQSSRYLVKRTGEKVFLECVQDMDHENMFWYRQDPGLGLRLIYFSYDVKMKEKGDIPEGYSVSREKKERFSLILESASTNQTSMYLCASSLSWGTTSYEQYFGPGTRLTVT.

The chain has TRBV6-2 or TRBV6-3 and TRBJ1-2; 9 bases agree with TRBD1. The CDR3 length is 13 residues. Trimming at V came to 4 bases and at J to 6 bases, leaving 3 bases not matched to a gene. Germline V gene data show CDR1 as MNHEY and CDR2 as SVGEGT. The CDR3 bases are TGTGCCAGCAGTTTGACAGGGGGAAATGGCTACACCTTC. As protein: CASSLTGGNGYTF.

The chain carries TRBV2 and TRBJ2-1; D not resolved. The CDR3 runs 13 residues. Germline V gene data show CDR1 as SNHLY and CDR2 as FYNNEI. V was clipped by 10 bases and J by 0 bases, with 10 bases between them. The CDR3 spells CATTVSSYNEQFF. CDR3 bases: TGTGCCACCACAGTTAGCTCCTACAATGAGCAGTTCTTC.

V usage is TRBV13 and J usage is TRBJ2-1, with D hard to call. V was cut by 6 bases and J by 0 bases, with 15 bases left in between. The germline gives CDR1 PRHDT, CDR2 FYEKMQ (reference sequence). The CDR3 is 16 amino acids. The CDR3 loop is CASRPDPGGSYNEQFF. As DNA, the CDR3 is TGTGCCAGCAGGCCAGACCCTGGCGGCTCCTACAATGAGCAGTTCTTC.

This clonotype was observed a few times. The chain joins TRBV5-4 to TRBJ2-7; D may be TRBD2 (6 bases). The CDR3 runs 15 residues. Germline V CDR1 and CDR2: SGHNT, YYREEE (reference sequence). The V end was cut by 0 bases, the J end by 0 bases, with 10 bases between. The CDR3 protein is CASSLGFGSSYEQYF. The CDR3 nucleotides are TGTGCCAGCAGCTTGGGCTTCGGGAGCTCCTACGAGCAGTACTTC.

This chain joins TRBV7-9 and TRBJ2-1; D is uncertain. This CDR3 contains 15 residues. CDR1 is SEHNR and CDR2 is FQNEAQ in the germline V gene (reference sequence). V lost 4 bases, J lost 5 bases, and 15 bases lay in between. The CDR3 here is CASSYWETNNNEQFF. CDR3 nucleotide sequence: TGTGCCAGCAGCTACTGGGAAACGAATAACAATGAGCAGTTCTTC. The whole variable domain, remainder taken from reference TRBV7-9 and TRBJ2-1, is DTGVSQNPRHKITKRGQNVTFRCDPISEHNRLYWYRQTLGQGPEFLTYFQNEAQLEKSRLLSDRFSAERPKGSFSTLEIQRTEQGDSAMYLCASSYWETNNNEQFFGPGTRLTVL.

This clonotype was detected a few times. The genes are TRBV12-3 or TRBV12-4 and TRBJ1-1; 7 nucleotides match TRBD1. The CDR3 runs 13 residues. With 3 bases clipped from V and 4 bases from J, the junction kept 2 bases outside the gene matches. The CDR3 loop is CASSLTGRTEAFF. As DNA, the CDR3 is TGTGCCAGCAGTTTGACAGGGCGCACTGAAGCTTTCTTT.

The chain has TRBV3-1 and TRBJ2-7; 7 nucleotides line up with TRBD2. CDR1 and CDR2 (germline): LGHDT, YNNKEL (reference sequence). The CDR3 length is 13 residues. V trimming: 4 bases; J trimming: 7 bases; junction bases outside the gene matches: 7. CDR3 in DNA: TGTGCCAGCAGCCCCGGGACTATTCGGGAGCAGTACTTC. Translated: CASSPGTIREQYF.

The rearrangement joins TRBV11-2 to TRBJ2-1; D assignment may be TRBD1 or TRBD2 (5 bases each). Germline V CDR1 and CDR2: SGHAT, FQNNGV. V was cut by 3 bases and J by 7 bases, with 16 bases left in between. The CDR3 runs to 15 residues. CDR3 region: CASSFHGALGNEQFF. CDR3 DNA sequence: TGTGCCAGCAGCTTTCACGGGGCCCTCGGGAATGAGCAGTTCTTC.

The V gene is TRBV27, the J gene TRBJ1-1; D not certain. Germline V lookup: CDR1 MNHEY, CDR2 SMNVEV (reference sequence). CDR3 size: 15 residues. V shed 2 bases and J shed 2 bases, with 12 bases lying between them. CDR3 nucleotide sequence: TGTGCCAGCAGTTTAGGGCCAGGATCCAACACTGAAGCTTTCTTT. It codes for CASSLGPGSNTEAFF.

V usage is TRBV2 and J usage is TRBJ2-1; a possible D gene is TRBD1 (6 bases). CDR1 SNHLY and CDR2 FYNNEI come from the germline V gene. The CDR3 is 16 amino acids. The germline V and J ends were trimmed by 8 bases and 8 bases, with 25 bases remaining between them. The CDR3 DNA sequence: TGTGCCAGCTGGGGGCCCCACAGCGGAGTGGCGGATGAGCAGTTCTTC. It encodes CASWGPHSGVADEQFF. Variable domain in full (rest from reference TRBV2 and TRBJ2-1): EPEVTQTPSHQVTQMGQEVILRCVPISNHLYFYWYRQILGQKVEFLVSFYNNEISEKSEIFDDQFSVERPDGSNFTLKIRSTKLEDSAMYFCASWGPHSGVADEQFFGPGTRLTVL.

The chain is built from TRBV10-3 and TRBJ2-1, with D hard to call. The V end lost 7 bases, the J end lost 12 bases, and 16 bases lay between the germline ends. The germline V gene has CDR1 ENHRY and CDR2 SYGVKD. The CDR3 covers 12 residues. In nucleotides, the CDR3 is TGTGCCATCATGCAAACGGGTGGCGGGCAGTTCTTC. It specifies CAIMQTGGGQFF.

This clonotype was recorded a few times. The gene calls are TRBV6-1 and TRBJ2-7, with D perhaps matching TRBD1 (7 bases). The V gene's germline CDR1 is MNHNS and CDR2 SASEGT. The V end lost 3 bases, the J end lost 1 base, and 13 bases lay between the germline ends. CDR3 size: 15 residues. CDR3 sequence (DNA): TGTGCCAGCAGTGAGTGGTCAGGGGGGTCCTACGAGCAGTACTTC. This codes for CASSEWSGGSYEQYF.

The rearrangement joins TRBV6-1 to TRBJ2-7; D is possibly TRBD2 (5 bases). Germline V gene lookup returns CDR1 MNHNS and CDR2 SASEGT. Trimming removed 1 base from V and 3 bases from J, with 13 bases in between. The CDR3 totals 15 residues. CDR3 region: CASSEGLAVDYEQYF. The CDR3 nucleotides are TGTGCCAGCAGTGAAGGGCTAGCCGTAGACTACGAGCAGTACTTC.

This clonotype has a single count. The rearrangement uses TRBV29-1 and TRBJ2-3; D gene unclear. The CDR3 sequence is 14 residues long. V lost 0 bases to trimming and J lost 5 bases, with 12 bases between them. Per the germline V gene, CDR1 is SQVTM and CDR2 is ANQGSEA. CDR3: CSVEDPPDGDTQYF. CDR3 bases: TGCAGCGTTGAAGACCCCCCCGATGGAGATACGCAGTATTTT.

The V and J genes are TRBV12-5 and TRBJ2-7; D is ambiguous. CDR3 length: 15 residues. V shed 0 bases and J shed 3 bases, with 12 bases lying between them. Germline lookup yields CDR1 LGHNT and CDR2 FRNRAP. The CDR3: CASGLVVHPYYEQYF. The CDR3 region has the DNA TGTGCTAGTGGTTTGGTTGTCCATCCTTACTACGAGCAGTACTTC.

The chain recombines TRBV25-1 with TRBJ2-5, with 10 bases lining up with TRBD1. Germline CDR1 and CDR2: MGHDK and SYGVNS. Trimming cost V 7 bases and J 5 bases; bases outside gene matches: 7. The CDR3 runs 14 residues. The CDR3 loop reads CASTPPGQGETQYF. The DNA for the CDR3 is TGTGCCAGCACACCACCGGGACAGGGGGAGACCCAGTACTTC.

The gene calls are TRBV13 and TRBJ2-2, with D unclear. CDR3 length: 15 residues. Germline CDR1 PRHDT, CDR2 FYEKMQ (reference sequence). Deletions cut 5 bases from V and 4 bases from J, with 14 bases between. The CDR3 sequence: CASSPGEAPTGELFF. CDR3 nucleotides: TGTGCCAGCAGCCCAGGAGAAGCGCCCACCGGGGAGCTGTTTTTT.

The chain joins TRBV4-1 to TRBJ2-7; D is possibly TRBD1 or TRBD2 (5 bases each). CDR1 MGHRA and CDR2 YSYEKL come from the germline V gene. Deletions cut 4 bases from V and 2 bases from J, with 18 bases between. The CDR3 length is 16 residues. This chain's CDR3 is CASSPIGTPATYEQYF. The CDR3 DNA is TGCGCCAGCAGCCCGATAGGGACCCCCGCTACCTACGAGCAGTACTTC.

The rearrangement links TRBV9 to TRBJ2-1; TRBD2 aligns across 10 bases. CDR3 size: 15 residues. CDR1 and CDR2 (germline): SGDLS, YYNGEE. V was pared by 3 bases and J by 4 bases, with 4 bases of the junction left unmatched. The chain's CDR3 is CASSASGRGYNEQFF. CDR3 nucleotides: TGTGCCAGCAGCGCGAGCGGGAGGGGGTACAATGAGCAGTTCTTC.

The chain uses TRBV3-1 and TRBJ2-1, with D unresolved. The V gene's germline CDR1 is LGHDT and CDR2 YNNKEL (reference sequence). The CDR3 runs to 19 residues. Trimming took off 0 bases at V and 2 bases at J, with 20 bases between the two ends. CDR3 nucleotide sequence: TGTGCCAGCAGCCAAGATCGTATCCTCTCCGGAGCTGCCTACAATGAGCAGTTCTTC. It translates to CASSQDRILSGAAYNEQFF.

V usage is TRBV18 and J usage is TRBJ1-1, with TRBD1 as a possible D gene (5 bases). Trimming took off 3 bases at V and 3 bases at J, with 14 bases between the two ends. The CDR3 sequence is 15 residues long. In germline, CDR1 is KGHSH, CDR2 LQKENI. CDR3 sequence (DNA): TGTGCCAGCTCACCCCCGACAGCGGTCGACACTGAAGCTTTCTTT. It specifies CASSPPTAVDTEAFF.

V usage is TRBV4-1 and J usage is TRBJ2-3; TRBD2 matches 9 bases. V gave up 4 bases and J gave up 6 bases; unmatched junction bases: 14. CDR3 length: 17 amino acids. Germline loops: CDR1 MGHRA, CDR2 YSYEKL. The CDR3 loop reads CASSPASSGVGWDTQYF. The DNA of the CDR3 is TGCGCCAGCAGCCCTGCGTCTAGCGGGGTCGGGTGGGATACGCAGTATTTT.

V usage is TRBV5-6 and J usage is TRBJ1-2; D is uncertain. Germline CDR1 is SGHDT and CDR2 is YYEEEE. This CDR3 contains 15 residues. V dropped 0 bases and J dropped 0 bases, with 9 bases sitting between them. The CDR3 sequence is CASSLVATPNYGYTF. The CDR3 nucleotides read TGTGCCAGCAGCTTGGTCGCGACACCTAACTATGGCTACACCTTC.

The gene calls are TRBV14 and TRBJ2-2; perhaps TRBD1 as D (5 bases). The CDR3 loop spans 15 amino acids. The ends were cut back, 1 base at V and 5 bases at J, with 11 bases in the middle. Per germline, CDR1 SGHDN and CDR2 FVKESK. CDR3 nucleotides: TGTGCCAGCAGCCAAGTAGGGGCGAGTACCGGGGAGCTGTTTTTT. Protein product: CASSQVGASTGELFF. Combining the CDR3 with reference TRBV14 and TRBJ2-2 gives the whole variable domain EAGVTQFPSHSVIEKGQTVTLRCDPISGHDNLYWYRRVMGKEIKFLLHFVKESKQDESGMPNNRFLAERTGGTYSTLKVQPAELEDSGVYFCASSQVGASTGELFFGEGSRLTVL.